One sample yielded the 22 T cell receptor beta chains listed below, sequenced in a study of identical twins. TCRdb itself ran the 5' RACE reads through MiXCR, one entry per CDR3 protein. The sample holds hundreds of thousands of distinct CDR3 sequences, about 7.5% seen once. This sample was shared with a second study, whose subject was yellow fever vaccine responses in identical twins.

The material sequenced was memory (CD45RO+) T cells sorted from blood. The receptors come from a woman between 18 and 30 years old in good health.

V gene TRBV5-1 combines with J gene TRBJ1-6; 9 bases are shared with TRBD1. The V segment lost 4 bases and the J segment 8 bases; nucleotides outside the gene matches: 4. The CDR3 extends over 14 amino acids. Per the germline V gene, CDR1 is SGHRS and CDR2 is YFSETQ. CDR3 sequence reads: CASSPQGADSPLHF. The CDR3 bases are TGCGCCAGCAGCCCACAGGGGGCTGATTCACCCCTCCACTTT.

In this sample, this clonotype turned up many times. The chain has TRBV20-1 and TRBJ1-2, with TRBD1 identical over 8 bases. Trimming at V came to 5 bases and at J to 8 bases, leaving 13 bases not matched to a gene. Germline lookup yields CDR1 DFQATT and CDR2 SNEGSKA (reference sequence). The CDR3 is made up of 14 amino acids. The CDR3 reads CSAQQTGGGKGYTF. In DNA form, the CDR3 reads TGCAGTGCTCAGCAAACAGGGGGGGGTAAGGGCTACACCTTC.

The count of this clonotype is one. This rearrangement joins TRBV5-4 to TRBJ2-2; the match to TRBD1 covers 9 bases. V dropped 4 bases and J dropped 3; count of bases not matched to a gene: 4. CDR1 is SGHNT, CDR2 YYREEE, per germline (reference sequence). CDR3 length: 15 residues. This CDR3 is CASSGGQGDTGELFF. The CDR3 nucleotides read TGTGCCAGCAGCGGGGGACAGGGAGACACCGGGGAGCTGTTTTTT.

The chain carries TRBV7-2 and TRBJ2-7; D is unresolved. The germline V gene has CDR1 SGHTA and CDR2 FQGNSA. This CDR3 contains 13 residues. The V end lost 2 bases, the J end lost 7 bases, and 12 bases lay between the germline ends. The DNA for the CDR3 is TGTGCCAGCAGCTTACGATGGTACGGGGAGCAGTACTTC. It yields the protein CASSLRWYGEQYF. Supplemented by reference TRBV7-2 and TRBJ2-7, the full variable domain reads GAGVSQSPSNKVTEKGKDVELRCDPISGHTALYWYRQSLGQGLEFLIYFQGNSAPDKSGLPSDRFSAERTGGSVSTLTIQRTQQEDSAVYLCASSLRWYGEQYFGPGTRLTVT.

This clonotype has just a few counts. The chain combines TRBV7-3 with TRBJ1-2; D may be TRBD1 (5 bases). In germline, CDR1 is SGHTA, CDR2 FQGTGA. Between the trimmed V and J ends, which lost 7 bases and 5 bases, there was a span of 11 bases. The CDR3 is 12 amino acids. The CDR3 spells CASTKEGYGYTF. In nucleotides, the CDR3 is TGTGCCAGCACCAAAGAGGGGTATGGCTACACCTTC.

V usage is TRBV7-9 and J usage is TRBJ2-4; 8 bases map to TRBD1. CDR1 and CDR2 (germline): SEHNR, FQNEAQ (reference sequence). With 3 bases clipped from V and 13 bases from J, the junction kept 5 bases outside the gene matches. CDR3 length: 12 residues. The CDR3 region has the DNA TGTGCCAGCAGCTTTGCAGGGGGCCGACAGTACTTC. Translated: CASSFAGGRQYF.

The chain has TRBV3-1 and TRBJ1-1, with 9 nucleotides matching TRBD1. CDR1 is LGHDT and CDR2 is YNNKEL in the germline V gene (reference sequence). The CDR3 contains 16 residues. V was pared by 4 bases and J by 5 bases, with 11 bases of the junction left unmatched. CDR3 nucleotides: TGTGCCAGCAGCCCCTTACAGGGGGCCGTTGGGACTGAAGCTTTCTTT. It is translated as CASSPLQGAVGTEAFF.

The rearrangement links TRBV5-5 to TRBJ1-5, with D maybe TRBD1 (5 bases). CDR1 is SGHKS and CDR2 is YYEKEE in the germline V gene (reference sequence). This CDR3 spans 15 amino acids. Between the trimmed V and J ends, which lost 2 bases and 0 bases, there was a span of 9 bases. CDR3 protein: CASSLWTHSNQPQHF. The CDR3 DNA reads TGTGCCAGCAGCTTATGGACACATAGCAATCAGCCCCAGCATTTT.

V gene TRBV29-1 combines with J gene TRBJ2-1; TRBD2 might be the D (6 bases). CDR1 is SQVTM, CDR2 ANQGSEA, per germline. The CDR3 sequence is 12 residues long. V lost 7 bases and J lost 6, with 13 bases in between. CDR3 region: CSGQWGVNEQFF. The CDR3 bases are TGCAGCGGCCAGTGGGGGGTCAATGAGCAGTTCTTC.

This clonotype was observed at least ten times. The CDR3, as DNA: TGTGCCAGCAGCTTTGGACAGGTGGGAAACACCATATATTTT. It codes for CASSFGQVGNTIYF. V gene TRBV3-1 combines with J gene TRBJ1-3; TRBD1 aligns across 7 bases. The CDR3 spans 14 residues. V lost 5 bases to trimming and J lost 4 bases; unmatched junction nucleotides: 5. Germline V CDR1 and CDR2: LGHDT, YNNKEL (reference sequence).

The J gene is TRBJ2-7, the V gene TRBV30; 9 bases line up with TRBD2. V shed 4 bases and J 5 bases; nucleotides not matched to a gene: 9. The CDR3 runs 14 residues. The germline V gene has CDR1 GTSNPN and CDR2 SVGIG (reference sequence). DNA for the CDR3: TGTGCCTGGACTCCTAAGGGACTAGCTCACGAGCAGTACTTC. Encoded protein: CAWTPKGLAHEQYF.

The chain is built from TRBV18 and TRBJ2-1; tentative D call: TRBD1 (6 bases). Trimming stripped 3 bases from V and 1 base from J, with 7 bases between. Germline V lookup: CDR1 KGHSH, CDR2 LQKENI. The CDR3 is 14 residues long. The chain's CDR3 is CASSPDRSYNEQFF. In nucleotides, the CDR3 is TGTGCCAGCTCACCCGACAGGTCCTACAATGAGCAGTTCTTC. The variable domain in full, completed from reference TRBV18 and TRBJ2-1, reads NAGVMQNPRHLVRRRGQEARLRCSPMKGHSHVYWYRQLPEEGLKFMVYLQKENIIDESGMPKERFSAEFPKEGPSILRIQQVVRGDSAAYFCASSPDRSYNEQFFGPGTRLTVL.

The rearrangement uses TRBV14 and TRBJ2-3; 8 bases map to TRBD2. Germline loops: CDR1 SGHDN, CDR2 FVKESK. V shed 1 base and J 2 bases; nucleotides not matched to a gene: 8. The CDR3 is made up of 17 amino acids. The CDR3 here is CASSQALGLASTDTQYF. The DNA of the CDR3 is TGTGCCAGCAGCCAAGCCCTCGGACTAGCCTCCACAGATACGCAGTATTTT.

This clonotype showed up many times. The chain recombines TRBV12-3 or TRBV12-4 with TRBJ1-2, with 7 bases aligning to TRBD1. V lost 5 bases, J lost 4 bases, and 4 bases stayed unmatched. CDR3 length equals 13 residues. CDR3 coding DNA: TGTGCCAGCAGTCACCGACAGGGCTATGGCTACACCTTC. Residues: CASSHRQGYGYTF.

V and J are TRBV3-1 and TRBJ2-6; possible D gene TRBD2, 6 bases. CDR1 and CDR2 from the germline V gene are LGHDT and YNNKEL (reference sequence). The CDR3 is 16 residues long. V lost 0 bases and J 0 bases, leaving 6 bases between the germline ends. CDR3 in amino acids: CASSQEGGSGANVLTF. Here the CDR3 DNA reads TGTGCCAGCAGCCAAGAGGGGGGCTCTGGGGCCAACGTCCTGACTTTC.

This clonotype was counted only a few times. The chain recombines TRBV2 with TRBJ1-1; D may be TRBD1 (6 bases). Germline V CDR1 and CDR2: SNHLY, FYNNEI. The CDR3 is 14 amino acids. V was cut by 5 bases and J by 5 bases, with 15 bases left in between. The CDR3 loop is CASSLRGDGTEAFF. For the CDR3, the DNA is TGTGCCAGCAGTCTGAGGGGGGACGGGACTGAAGCTTTCTTT.

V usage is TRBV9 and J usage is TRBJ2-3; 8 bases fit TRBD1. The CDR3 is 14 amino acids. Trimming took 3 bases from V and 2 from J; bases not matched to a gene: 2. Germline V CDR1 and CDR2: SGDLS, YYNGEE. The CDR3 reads CASSGTGLTDTQYF. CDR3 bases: TGTGCCAGCAGCGGGACAGGGCTCACAGATACGCAGTATTTT.

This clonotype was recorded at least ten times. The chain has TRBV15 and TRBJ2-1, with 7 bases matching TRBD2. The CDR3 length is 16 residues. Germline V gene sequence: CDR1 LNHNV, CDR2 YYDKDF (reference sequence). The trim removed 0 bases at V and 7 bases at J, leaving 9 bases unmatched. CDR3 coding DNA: TGTGCCACCAGCAGAGATTCTGGGGGGGGTGGGAATGAGCAGTTCTTC. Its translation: CATSRDSGGGGNEQFF. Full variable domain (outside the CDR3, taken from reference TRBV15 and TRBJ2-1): DAMVIQNPRYQVTQFGKPVTLSCSQTLNHNVMYWYQQKSSQAPKLLFHYYDKDFNNEADTPDNFQSRRPNTSFCFLDIRSPGLGDTAMYLCATSRDSGGGGNEQFFGPGTRLTVL.

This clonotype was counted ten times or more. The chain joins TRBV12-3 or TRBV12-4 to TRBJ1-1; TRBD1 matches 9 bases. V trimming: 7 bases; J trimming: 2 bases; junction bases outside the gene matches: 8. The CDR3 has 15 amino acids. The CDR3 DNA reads TGTGCCAGCAACCGAATGACAGGGGGAAACACTGAAGCTTTCTTT. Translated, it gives CASNRMTGGNTEAFF.

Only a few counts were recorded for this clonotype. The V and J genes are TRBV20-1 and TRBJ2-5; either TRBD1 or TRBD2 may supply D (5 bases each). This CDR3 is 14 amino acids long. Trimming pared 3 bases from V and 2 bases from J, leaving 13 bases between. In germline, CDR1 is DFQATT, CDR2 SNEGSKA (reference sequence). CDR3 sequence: CSARGETVQETQYF. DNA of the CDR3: TGCAGTGCTAGGGGGGAGACTGTTCAAGAGACCCAGTACTTC.

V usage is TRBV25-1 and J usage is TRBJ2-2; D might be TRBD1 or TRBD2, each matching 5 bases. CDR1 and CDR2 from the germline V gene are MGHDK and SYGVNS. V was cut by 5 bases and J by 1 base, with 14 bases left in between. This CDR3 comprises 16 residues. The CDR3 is CASSPDRGLNTGELFF. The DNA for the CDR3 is TGTGCCAGCAGTCCTGACCGGGGCCTGAACACCGGGGAGCTGTTTTTT. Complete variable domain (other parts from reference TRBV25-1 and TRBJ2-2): EADIYQTPRYLVIGTGKKITLECSQTMGHDKMYWYQQDPGMELHLIHYSYGVNSTEKGDLSSESTVSRIRTEHFPLTLESARPSHTSQYLCASSPDRGLNTGELFFGEGSRLTVL.

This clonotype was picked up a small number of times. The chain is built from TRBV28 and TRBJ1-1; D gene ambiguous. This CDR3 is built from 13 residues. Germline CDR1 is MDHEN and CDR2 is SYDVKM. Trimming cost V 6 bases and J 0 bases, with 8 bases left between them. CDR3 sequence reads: CASSTNMNTEAFF. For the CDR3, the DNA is TGTGCCAGCAGCACGAACATGAACACTGAAGCTTTCTTT.